This T cell receptor beta chain originates from a study of blood T cell repertoires in COVID-19. V gave up 0 bases and J gave up 6 bases, with 4 bases separating them. Looked up from germline, CDR1 is DFQATT and CDR2 is SNEGSKA (reference sequence). This CDR3 is built from 11 residues. TCRdb's table, derived via immunoSEQ multiplex PCR, lists solely in-frame clones and lacks some. Among about 300,000 clones, 70% to 90% were seen once, and the ten largest hold about 4%. This TCR was recovered from a man in his thirties or forties who had recovered from COVID-19. The chain recombines TRBV20-1 with TRBJ2-3, with D hard to call. Sequencing was performed on PBMCs or T cells enriched from blood (not recorded which). The CDR3 bases are TGCAGTGCTAGAGACGTGGATACGCAGTATTTT. Translated, it gives CSARDVDTQYF.